A selection of T cell receptor beta chains follows, all from one sample in a study of blood T cells in healthy people across ages. TCRdb fed the 5' RACE reads into MiXCR, producing one record per CDR3 protein. In the table there are approximately 400,000 distinct CDR3 sequences, about 49% of which are singletons. Sequencing was performed on blood. The source of these receptors is a man in his 60s in good health. The CDR3 runs from the conserved cysteine through the conserved F or W. A D gene is named only where the DNA matches it firmly. Not all rows give a size; the values are once, few, many and, for expanded clones, a class.

cdr3_length,v_call,clone_size,d_call,j_call,cdr3_aa,cdr3_nt
10,TRBV29-1,few,-,TRBJ1-2,CSVVSGGYTF,TGCAGCGTTGTGTCAGGCGGCTACACCTTC
13,TRBV14,-,-,TRBJ2-7,CASSTQGSYGQYF,TGTGCCAGCAGTACACAGGGTTCCTACGGGCAGTACTTC
15,TRBV6-6,few,-,TRBJ1-2,CASSPPTGTDYGYTF,TGTGCCAGCAGTCCGCCCACAGGGACGGACTATGGCTACACCTTC
16,TRBV7-9,few,-,TRBJ2-6,CASSFAGAAGANVLTF,TGTGCCAGCAGCTTTGCAGGGGCCGCTGGGGCCAACGTCCTGACTTTC
14,TRBV29-1,-,TRBD1,TRBJ2-1,CSTPGTGPYNEQFF,TGCAGCACTCCCGGGACAGGCCCCTACAATGAGCAGTTCTTC
16,TRBV9,few,TRBD1,TRBJ2-7,CASSGGWGQGADEQYF,TGTGCCAGCAGCGGCGGTTGGGGACAGGGTGCAGACGAGCAGTACTTC
13,TRBV30,-,-,TRBJ2-7,CAWSPSSVYEQYF,TGTGCCTGGAGTCCCTCGTCCGTTTACGAGCAGTACTTC
14,TRBV2,few,-,TRBJ2-3,CASSDRGGADTQYF,TGTGCCAGCAGTGATCGGGGAGGAGCAGATACGCAGTATTTT
13,TRBV5-5,few,-,TRBJ2-3,CASSEPRQDTQYF,TGTGCCAGCAGCGAGCCGAGGCAAGATACGCAGTATTTT
14,TRBV6-1,-,TRBD1,TRBJ2-3,CASRDRASTDTQYF,TGTGCCAGCAGGGACAGGGCTAGCACAGATACGCAGTATTTT
13,TRBV5-1,-,TRBD2,TRBJ2-1,CASSWRGGQEQFF,TGCGCCAGCAGCTGGCGGGGGGGCCAGGAGCAGTTCTTC
15,TRBV9,-,TRBD2,TRBJ2-3,CASSVELAGPDTQYF,TGTGCCAGCAGCGTAGAACTAGCGGGCCCAGATACGCAGTATTTT
13,TRBV10-3,-,-,TRBJ2-7,CATSTGPAYEQYF,TGTGCCACCAGTACGGGACCCGCCTACGAGCAGTACTTC
12,TRBV29-1,many,-,TRBJ1-2,CSVEISGWGYTF,TGCAGCGTTGAAATTAGTGGGTGGGGCTACACCTTC
17,TRBV9,-,TRBD2,TRBJ2-5,CASSVATGLAGRETQYF,TGTGCCAGCAGCGTAGCTACGGGACTAGCGGGGCGAGAGACCCAGTACTTC
17,TRBV6-6,many,TRBD2,TRBJ2-1,CASSYSQAGGLYNEQFF,TGTGCCAGCAGTTACTCACAGGCGGGGGGCTTATACAATGAGCAGTTCTTC
15,TRBV15,-,TRBD1,TRBJ1-2,CATSREGQGGGGYTF,TGTGCCACCAGCAGAGAGGGACAGGGAGGGGGTGGCTACACCTTC
16,TRBV29-1,-,TRBD2,TRBJ2-1,CSVRAPGLADNNEQFF,TGCAGCGTCCGTGCCCCCGGACTAGCGGACAACAATGAGCAGTTCTTC
15,TRBV28,few,TRBD1,TRBJ1-6,CASSLTGANNSPLHF,TGTGCCAGCAGCCTGACAGGGGCGAATAATTCACCCCTCCACTTT
16,TRBV7-9,-,TRBD1,TRBJ2-1,CASSSGTGGSYNEQFF,TGTGCCAGCAGCTCCGGGACAGGGGGCTCCTACAATGAGCAGTTCTTC
13,TRBV3-1,-,TRBD1,TRBJ1-5,CASSQTGAQPQHF,TGTGCCAGCAGCCAAACAGGGGCTCAGCCCCAGCATTTT
14,TRBV7-3,few,TRBD1,TRBJ1-2,CASSIGPEGAGYTF,TGTGCCAGCAGTATCGGACCCGAGGGGGCTGGCTACACCTTC
12,TRBV2,few,-,TRBJ2-4,CASRHSKNIQYF,TGTGCCAGCAGACACAGCAAAAACATTCAGTACTTC
12,TRBV5-6,few,-,TRBJ2-7,CASRFGGHEQYF,TGTGCCAGCAGGTTCGGGGGGCACGAGCAGTACTTC
11,TRBV29-1,few,-,TRBJ2-5,CSVSEQETQYF,TGCAGCGTTAGTGAACAAGAGACCCAGTACTTC
12,TRBV7-2,-,-,TRBJ2-1,CASSFTGFLWFF,TGTGCCAGCAGCTTTACAGGGTTCCTGTGGTTCTTC
15,TRBV29-1,many,-,TRBJ2-3,CSVFSGGVTGDTQYF,TGCAGCGTTTTTTCGGGCGGAGTCACGGGAGATACGCAGTATTTT
15,TRBV11-1,-,TRBD2,TRBJ2-1,CASSREGTSDNEQFF,TGTGCCAGCAGCCGCGAGGGGACTAGCGACAATGAGCAGTTCTTT
13,TRBV5-6,-,-,TRBJ2-7,CASSSLLSDEQYF,TGTGCCAGCAGCTCCCTCTTGAGTGACGAGCAGTACTTC
16,TRBV18,-,TRBD1,TRBJ2-3,CASTRTGQGDTDTQYF,TGTGCCAGCACCCGGACGGGACAGGGCGACACAGATACGCAGTATTTT
14,TRBV29-1,few,TRBD1,TRBJ1-2,CSVDTRGQGYGYTF,TGCAGCGTTGATACGCGCGGACAGGGATATGGCTACACCTTC
13,TRBV15,-,-,TRBJ2-4,CATSRIPGYEQYF,TGTGCCACCAGCAGAATCCCAGGGTATGAGCAGTACTTC
13,TRBV29-1,-,-,TRBJ2-7,CSAAGPPPYEQYF,TGCAGCGCTGCCGGGCCACCTCCCTACGAGCAGTACTTC
15,TRBV20-1,-,-,TRBJ2-1,CSAQGQVASYNEQFF,TGCAGTGCCCAGGGGCAGGTCGCCTCCTACAATGAGCAGTTCTTC
13,TRBV7-2,-,TRBD2,TRBJ2-5,CASSLKRGETQYF,TGTGCCAGCAGCTTAAAGCGGGGAGAGACCCAGTACTTC
18,TRBV6-2/TRBV6-3,few,-,TRBJ1-5,CASSYDLAVGVDNQPQHF,TGTGCCAGCAGTTACGATTTAGCTGTGGGGGTTGACAATCAGCCCCAGCATTTT
18,TRBV4-1,few,-,TRBJ2-6,CASSQIGAWSSGANVLTF,TGCGCCAGCAGCCAAATCGGGGCCTGGAGCTCTGGGGCCAACGTCCTGACTTTC
15,TRBV7-2,few,TRBD1,TRBJ1-6,CASSFDRGLNSPLHF,TGTGCCAGCAGCTTCGACAGGGGGCTTAATTCACCCCTCCACTTT
14,TRBV20-1,-,TRBD2,TRBJ2-4,CSAIAGTAKNIQYF,TGCAGTGCTATAGCGGGGACGGCCAAAAACATTCAGTACTTC
18,TRBV28,-,TRBD2,TRBJ2-1,CASSLMGLADGRYNEQFF,TGTGCCAGCAGTTTAATGGGATTAGCGGACGGGAGGTACAATGAGCAGTTCTTC
14,TRBV5-4,-,TRBD1,TRBJ2-7,CASSREAGGGEQYF,TGTGCCAGCAGCAGAGAGGCAGGGGGCGGCGAGCAGTACTTC
11,TRBV7-2,-,-,TRBJ2-1,CASLNYNEQFF,TGTGCCAGCCTAAACTACAATGAGCAGTTCTTC
12,TRBV11-2,-,-,TRBJ1-6,CASSLTEISLHF,TGTGCCAGCAGCTTGACGGAGATCTCCCTCCACTTT
15,TRBV11-2,-,-,TRBJ1-2,CASRSGLSANYGYTF,TGTGCCAGCAGGTCAGGCCTTTCAGCTAACTATGGCTACACCTTC
14,TRBV6-5,-,-,TRBJ1-1,CASSPPKGRSEAFF,TGTGCCAGCAGCCCTCCTAAGGGGAGGTCTGAAGCTTTCTTT
16,TRBV28,-,-,TRBJ2-6,CASSPSGNSGANVLTF,TGTGCCAGCAGTCCTTCGGGCAACTCTGGGGCCAACGTCCTGACTTTC
13,TRBV12-3/TRBV12-4,-,-,TRBJ1-5,CASSLSQGRPQHF,TGTGCCAGCAGTTTATCACAGGGACGGCCCCAGCATTTT
14,TRBV20-1,-,-,TRBJ2-1,CSAITGLGDSEQFF,TGCAGTGCTATCACGGGACTGGGGGACAGTGAGCAGTTCTTC
13,TRBV29-1,-,-,TRBJ1-5,CSVGGGSGQPQHF,TGCAGCGTTGGTGGGGGTTCGGGTCAGCCCCAGCATTTT
13,TRBV7-9,-,-,TRBJ1-1,CASSPHGGTEAFF,TGTGCCAGCAGCCCACATGGGGGGACTGAAGCTTTCTTT
16,TRBV15,few,-,TRBJ2-3,CATSRDSGVSTDTQYF,TGTGCCACCAGCAGAGATTCGGGGGTTAGCACAGATACGCAGTATTTT
15,TRBV7-9,-,-,TRBJ2-5,CASRQTHSEAETQYF,TGTGCCAGCAGGCAAACGCACTCGGAAGCTGAGACCCAGTACTTC
15,TRBV6-1,-,-,TRBJ2-5,CASSRLGGGGETQYF,TGTGCCAGCAGCCGTTTAGGAGGGGGCGGAGAGACCCAGTACTTC
12,TRBV10-3,-,-,TRBJ2-7,CAIGGSGYEQYF,TGTGCCATCGGAGGATCGGGGTACGAGCAGTACTTC
13,TRBV20-1,few,-,TRBJ2-7,CSVSPGQTYEQYF,TGCAGTGTTTCACCGGGACAAACCTACGAGCAGTACTTC
15,TRBV3-1,-,TRBD2,TRBJ2-5,CASSQVGRGGETQYF,TGTGCCAGCAGCCAAGTTGGGCGGGGGGGGGAGACCCAGTACTTC
13,TRBV10-3,-,-,TRBJ2-1,CAISGRRSDEQFF,TGTGCCATCAGCGGGAGAAGATCGGATGAGCAGTTCTTC